Below, 24 T cell receptor beta chains from the same sample are listed, as sequenced in a study of regulatory T cells in long-lasting Graves disease. Specified time point: newly diagnosed GD, antithyroid drugs for less than 3 months. PBMC-derived RNA was used for the TCR library. Arm-PCR with iRepertoire HTBI primers amplified the CDR3 regions for these TCR beta libraries. TCRdb reprocessed the multiplex PCR reads via MiXCR and lists one record per CDR3 protein. The sample holds over 500,000 distinct CDR3 sequences, approximately 16% seen once. This sample also belongs to another study, concerning T cells in Graves' hyperthyroidism and ophthalmopathy.

This specimen was peripheral blood mononuclear cells (PBMCs), taken at new diagnosis, from a patient treated with antithyroid drugs. The receptor source for this set is a man younger than 30 with Graves disease.

This clonotype was counted only a few times. The J gene is TRBJ2-3, the V gene TRBV5-1; tentatively, D is TRBD2 (6 bases). The CDR3 is 15 residues long. The V gene's germline CDR1 is SGHRS and CDR2 YFSETQ. V dropped 4 bases and J dropped 1 base, with 13 bases sitting between them. In DNA, the CDR3 is TGCGCCAGCAGCGGGGGACTGTGGGGCACAGATACGCAGTATTTT. Amino acid sequence: CASSGGLWGTDTQYF.

This clonotype was seen many times. The chain recombines TRBV12-3 or TRBV12-4 with TRBJ2-1; perhaps TRBD2 as D (6 bases). V dropped 8 bases and J dropped 8 bases, with 19 bases sitting between them. CDR3 size: 14 residues. The CDR3 DNA reads as TGTGCCAGCCGCTCGGAGGGCCCTCGCCATGAGCAGTTCTTC. It specifies CASRSEGPRHEQFF.

In this sample, this clonotype turned up a few times. V gene TRBV6-1 combines with J gene TRBJ1-5; a weak D match, TRBD1 (6 bases). The length of the CDR3 is 15 residues. Trimming stripped 6 bases from V and 6 bases from J, with 18 bases between. Germline CDR1 MNHNS, CDR2 SASEGT. CDR3 amino acids: CASSGTGAGSQPQHF. Written as DNA, the CDR3 is TGTGCCAGCAGCGGGACGGGGGCAGGGAGTCAGCCCCAGCATTTT.

In its sample, this clonotype was seen many times. The genes are TRBV11-2 and TRBJ2-1; tentative D call: TRBD1 (5 bases). Germline V gene lookup returns CDR1 SGHAT and CDR2 FQNNGV. The CDR3 loop spans 14 amino acids. V shed 1 base and J shed 9 bases, with 13 bases lying between them. The CDR3 protein is CASSLGDRAGEQFF. The CDR3 DNA is TGTGCCAGCAGCTTAGGTGACAGAGCTGGTGAGCAGTTCTTC. Variable domain in full (rest from reference TRBV11-2 and TRBJ2-1): EAGVAQSPRYKIIEKRQSVAFWCNPISGHATLYWYQQILGQGPKLLIQFQNNGVVDDSQLPKDRFSAERLKGVDSTLKIQPAKLEDSAVYLCASSLGDRAGEQFFGPGTRLTVL.

This clonotype was seen repeatedly, ten times or more. This chain uses TRBV6-1 with TRBJ1-2; D is undetermined. The length of the CDR3 is 13 residues. V lost 4 bases, J lost 7 bases, and 13 bases lay in between. CDR1 is MNHNS and CDR2 is SASEGT in the germline V gene. The CDR3 sequence is CASSGTGRIGYTF. In nucleotides, the CDR3 is TGTGCCAGCAGTGGGACCGGGAGAATTGGCTACACCTTC.

This clonotype was detected ten times or more. J is TRBJ2-1 and V is TRBV7-6, with D possibly matching TRBD1 (5 bases). This CDR3 is built from 16 residues. Trimming left V 1 base short and J 4 bases short, with 14 bases between. The V gene's germline CDR1 is SGHVS and CDR2 FNYEAQ. The CDR3 sequence is CASSLVRAGKYNEQFF. The CDR3 nucleotides read TGTGCCAGCAGCTTAGTTAGGGCAGGGAAATACAATGAGCAGTTCTTC.

The chain employs TRBV20-1 and TRBJ1-1, with TRBD1 matching 9 bases. Germline CDR1 DFQATT, CDR2 SNEGSKA (reference sequence). This CDR3 has 14 amino acids. The junction had 4 bases not matched to a gene; V was cut back by 3 bases and J by 2 bases. The CDR3 DNA follows: TGCAGTGCTAGGCGGACAGGGGTAAACACTGAAGCTTTCTTT. It specifies CSARRTGVNTEAFF.

Many counts were recorded for this clonotype. The chain combines TRBV5-5 with TRBJ2-2, with TRBD2 identical over 11 bases. The CDR3 contains 17 residues. Unmatched junction bases numbered 10, after V lost 4 bases and J lost 5 bases. Germline V CDR1 and CDR2: SGHKS, YYEKEE (reference sequence). The CDR3 is CASSHYMGLAVTGELFF. The CDR3 region has the DNA TGTGCCAGCAGCCATTATATGGGACTAGCGGTTACCGGGGAGCTGTTTTTT.

This clonotype was detected ten times or more. The chain joins TRBV28 to TRBJ2-7; D ambiguous. The CDR3 loop spans 11 amino acids. Trimming cost V 8 bases and J 6 bases, with 11 bases left between them. In germline, CDR1 is MDHEN, CDR2 SYDVKM. Here the CDR3 reads CASALSAEQYF. In DNA, the CDR3 is TGTGCCAGCGCCCTTTCTGCCGAGCAGTACTTC. Full variable domain (rest looked up from reference TRBV28 and TRBJ2-7): DVKVTQSSRYLVKRTGEKVFLECVQDMDHENMFWYRQDPGLGLRLIYFSYDVKMKEKGDIPEGYSVSREKKERFSLILESASTNQTSMYLCASALSAEQYFGPGTRLTVT.

Only a few counts were recorded for this clonotype. CDR3 in DNA: TGTGCCAGCAGCTTATTGGGGATGGCTGAAGCTTTCTTT. This codes for CASSLLGMAEAFF. The rearrangement links TRBV7-9 to TRBJ1-1; no clear D gene. The ends were cut back, 2 bases at V and 6 bases at J, with 10 bases in the middle. The CDR3 runs to 13 residues. Germline V gene sequence: CDR1 SEHNR, CDR2 FQNEAQ (reference sequence). Full variable domain (missing parts from reference TRBV7-9 and TRBJ1-1): DTGVSQNPRHKITKRGQNVTFRCDPISEHNRLYWYRQTLGQGPEFLTYFQNEAQLEKSRLLSDRFSAERPKGSFSTLEIQRTEQGDSAMYLCASSLLGMAEAFFGQGTRLTVV.

This clonotype turned up a few times. The V gene is TRBV28, the J gene TRBJ2-7; 8 bases align to TRBD1. The CDR3 runs 16 residues. Germline lookup yields CDR1 MDHEN and CDR2 SYDVKM. V lost 5 bases, J lost 0 bases, and 9 bases stayed unmatched. The CDR3 loop reads CASSPTTGASSYEQYF. Written as DNA, the CDR3 is TGTGCCAGCAGTCCCACGACAGGGGCCAGCTCCTACGAGCAGTACTTC.

Worth noting for this clonotype: The junction differs from germline at one of its ends, possibly a read error. V and J are TRBV29-1 and TRBJ1-2; D remains unclear. Per the germline V gene, CDR1 is SQVTM and CDR2 is ANQGSEA. The CDR3 runs 13 residues. CDR3 coding DNA: TGCGGCGTTGAAGTTTTAACGGCTAGTGGCTACACCTTC. It encodes CGVEVLTASGYTF.

This clonotype has at least ten counts. The chain links TRBV12-3 or TRBV12-4 to TRBJ1-2, with a tentative D call TRBD1 (6 bases). The CDR3 covers 14 residues. Trimming shortened V by 6 bases and J by 3 bases, and 14 bases separated the two germline ends. For the CDR3, the DNA is TGTGCCAGCAGCTCCGACAGGACCTACTATGGCTACACCTTC. Amino acid sequence: CASSSDRTYYGYTF.

In this sample, this clonotype turned up a few times. The chain uses TRBV19 and TRBJ2-7, with 7 nucleotides matching TRBD1. The CDR3 is 14 residues long. The V gene end was trimmed by 4 bases and the J gene end by 2 bases; junction bases not matched to a gene: 5. Germline V CDR1 and CDR2: LNHDA, SQIVND (reference sequence). CDR3 sequence (DNA): TGTGCCAGTAGTACCTCGACAGGGCCCTACGAGCAGTACTTC. Encoded protein: CASSTSTGPYEQYF.

This clonotype was found many times. CDR3 sequence reads: CASSPYALGSEQYF. In DNA, the CDR3 is TGTGCCAGCTCACCATATGCCCTGGGGTCCGAGCAGTACTTC. The chain is built from TRBV18 and TRBJ2-7; D is unclear. The germline V gene has CDR1 KGHSH and CDR2 LQKENI. The V end was cut by 2 bases, the J end by 6 bases, with 14 bases between. This CDR3 is 14 amino acids long.

At least ten counts were recorded for this clonotype. CDR3 amino acids: CASSPGREEREKLFF. The CDR3 nucleotides read TGTGCCAGCTCACCCGGCCGCGAAGAGAGGGAAAAACTGTTTTTT. This chain connects TRBV18 to TRBJ1-4, with D unresolved. Trimming left V 3 bases short and J 8 bases short, with 16 bases between. Germline V gene sequence: CDR1 KGHSH, CDR2 LQKENI. There are 15 residues in the CDR3.

This clonotype has a count of ten or more. This chain joins TRBV11-2 and TRBJ2-3; D uncertain. The V gene's germline CDR1 is SGHAT and CDR2 FQNNGV. There are 15 residues in the CDR3. V was shortened by 2 bases and J by 1 base, with 10 bases between the two germline ends. As DNA, the CDR3 is TGTGCCAGCAGCTTAATGGGTGGCGGCACAGATACGCAGTATTTT. This translates into CASSLMGGGTDTQYF.

This clonotype was seen ten or more times. The chain carries TRBV6-5 and TRBJ1-2, with 9 bases lining up with TRBD1. Germline CDR1 and CDR2: MNHEY and SVGAGI. With 2 bases clipped from V and 7 bases from J, the junction kept 8 bases outside the gene matches. This CDR3 is built from 15 residues. The CDR3 DNA reads TGTGCCAGCAGTTACGGGGACAGGGTGTCGGGTGGCTACACCTTC. Protein: CASSYGDRVSGGYTF.

The chain recombines TRBV13 with TRBJ2-7; unclear D gene. CDR1 and CDR2 (germline): PRHDT, FYEKMQ (reference sequence). The CDR3 extends over 13 amino acids. The ends were cut back, 8 bases at V and 4 bases at J, with 15 bases in the middle. The CDR3 nucleotides are TGTGCCAGCGAACTTTCCGGTATTTACGAGCAGTACTTC. It translates to CASELSGIYEQYF.

The chain couples TRBV29-1 to TRBJ2-7; D could derive from TRBD1 or TRBD2 (6 bases each). Germline CDR1 and CDR2: SQVTM and ANQGSEA. V dropped 4 bases and J dropped 2 bases, with 15 bases sitting between them. The CDR3 is 14 residues long. CDR3 region: CSVGRAGEAYEQYF. CDR3 DNA: TGCAGCGTTGGTCGGGCAGGGGAGGCCTACGAGCAGTACTTC.

There are a few counts of this clonotype. The CDR3 loop reads CAWSTRGGYAGELFF. The CDR3, as DNA: TGTGCCTGGAGTACCCGGGGGGGGTACGCCGGGGAGCTGTTTTTT. The chain employs TRBV30 and TRBJ2-2; 8 bases line up with TRBD2. The ends lost 2 bases at V and 6 bases at J; junction bases unmatched: 8. Germline CDR1 and CDR2: GTSNPN and SVGIG (reference sequence). The CDR3 sequence is 15 residues long.

This clonotype was picked up a small number of times. The V call is TRBV9, the J call TRBJ1-1; D perhaps matches TRBD1 (5 bases). This CDR3 spans 16 amino acids. The V gene lost 0 bases and the J gene lost 1 base, with 13 bases spanning the gap. Germline V lookup: CDR1 SGDLS, CDR2 YYNGEE. The CDR3 DNA reads TGTGCCAGCAGCGTAGGGCAGGGAATCGGGAACACTGAAGCTTTCTTT. Amino acids: CASSVGQGIGNTEAFF.

This clonotype was seen only a few times. This sequence joins TRBV27 and TRBJ1-2, with 8 bases matching TRBD1. This CDR3 comprises 14 residues. V lost 5 bases to trimming and J lost 4 bases; unmatched junction nucleotides: 6. Germline assignment: CDR1 MNHEY and CDR2 SMNVEV (reference sequence). For the CDR3, the DNA is TGTGCCAGCAGTCCACTACAGGGGGGCTATGGCTACACCTTC. This encodes CASSPLQGGYGYTF.

The chain carries TRBV5-1 and TRBJ1-4; 8 bases are a match to TRBD1. Unmatched junction bases numbered 3, after V lost 4 bases and J lost 1 base. Germline CDR1 SGHRS, CDR2 YFSETQ. There are 15 residues in the CDR3. The CDR3, as DNA: TGCGCCAGCAGCCTCACAGGGGGAACTAATGAAAAACTGTTTTTT. It yields the protein CASSLTGGTNEKLFF. The full variable domain, with the rest looked up from reference TRBV5-1 and TRBJ1-4, is KAGVTQTPRYLIKTRGQQVTLSCSPISGHRSVSWYQQTPGQGLQFLFEYFSETQRNKGNFPGRFSGRQFSNSRSEMNVSTLELGDSALYLCASSLTGGTNEKLFFGSGTQLSVL.